The clone carrying this T cell receptor beta chain was seen more than once but under ten times. These data originate in a study of memory CD4+ T cells and cytomegalovirus serostatus. This CDR3 is built from 11 residues. V shed 6 bases and J shed 1 base, with 3 bases lying between them. Germline V gene lookup returns CDR1 SEHNR and CDR2 FQNEAQ (reference sequence). Single viable CD3+CD4+CD8-CD45RO+ cells were sorted as the memory CD4+ T cells. The method was immunoSEQ multiplex PCR; TCRdb's version includes in-frame clones alone and lacks a portion of them. The table records 38,000 or so clones, 75% to 85% of them present only once.

Sequenced: memory CD4+ T cells from blood. This chain links TRBV7-9 with TRBJ1-1, with unresolved D. The source of this sequence is an adult in good health and CMV-seronegative. CDR3 in DNA: TGTGCCAGCAGTCGGAACACTGAAGCTTTCTTT. Protein sequence: CASSRNTEAFF.